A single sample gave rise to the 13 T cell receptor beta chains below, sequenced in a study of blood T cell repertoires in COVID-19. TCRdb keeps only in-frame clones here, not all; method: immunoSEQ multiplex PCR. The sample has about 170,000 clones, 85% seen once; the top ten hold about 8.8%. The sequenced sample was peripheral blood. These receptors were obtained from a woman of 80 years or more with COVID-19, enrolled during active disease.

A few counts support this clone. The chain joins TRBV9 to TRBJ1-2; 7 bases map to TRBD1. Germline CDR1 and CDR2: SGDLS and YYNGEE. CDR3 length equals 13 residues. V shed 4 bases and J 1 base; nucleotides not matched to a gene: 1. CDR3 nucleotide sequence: TGTGCCAGCAGCCGGGACAGTAACTATGGCTACACCTTC. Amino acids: CASSRDSNYGYTF.

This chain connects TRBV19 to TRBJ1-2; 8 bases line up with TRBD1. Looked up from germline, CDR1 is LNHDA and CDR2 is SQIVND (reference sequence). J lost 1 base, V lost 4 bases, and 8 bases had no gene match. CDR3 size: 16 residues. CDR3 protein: CASSTDRDLLNYGYTF. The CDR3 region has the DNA TGTGCCAGTAGTACGGACAGGGACCTACTTAACTATGGCTACACCTTC.

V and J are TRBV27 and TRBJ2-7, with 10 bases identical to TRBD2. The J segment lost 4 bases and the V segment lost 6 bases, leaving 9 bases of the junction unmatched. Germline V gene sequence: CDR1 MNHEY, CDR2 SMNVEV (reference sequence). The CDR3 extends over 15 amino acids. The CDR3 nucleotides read TGTGCCAGCAGGTCTAGCGGGAGCAGGTGGTACGAGCAGTACTTC. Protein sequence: CASRSSGSRWYEQYF.

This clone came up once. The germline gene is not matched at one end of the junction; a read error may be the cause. The CDR3 coding sequence is TGTGCCAGCAGCTCAGAAAATCGGCCCCAGCATTTT. Its translation is CASSSENRPQHF. The J gene is TRBJ1-5, the V gene TRBV5-6; D unresolved. Germline-derived CDR1 and CDR2 are SGHDT and YYEEEE. The CDR3 is 12 residues long.

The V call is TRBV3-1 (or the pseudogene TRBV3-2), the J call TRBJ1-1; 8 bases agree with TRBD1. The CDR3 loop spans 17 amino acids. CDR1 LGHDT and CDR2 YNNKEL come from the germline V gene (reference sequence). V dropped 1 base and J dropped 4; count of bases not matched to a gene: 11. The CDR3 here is CASSQGIGQGRSTEAFF. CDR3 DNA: TGTGCCAGCAGCCAAGGAATAGGACAGGGAAGGAGCACTGAAGCTTTCTTT.

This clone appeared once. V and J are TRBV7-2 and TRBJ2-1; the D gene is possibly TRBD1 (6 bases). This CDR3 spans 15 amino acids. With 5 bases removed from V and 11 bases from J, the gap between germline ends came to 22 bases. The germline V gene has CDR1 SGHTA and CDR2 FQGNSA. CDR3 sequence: CASSPQGSRGRKQFF. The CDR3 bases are TGTGCCAGCAGCCCCCAGGGGTCCCGCGGTAGGAAGCAGTTCTTC.

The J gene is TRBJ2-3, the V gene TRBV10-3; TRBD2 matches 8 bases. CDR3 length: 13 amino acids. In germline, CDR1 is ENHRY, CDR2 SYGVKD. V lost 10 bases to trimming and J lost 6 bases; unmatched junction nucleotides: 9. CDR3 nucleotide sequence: TGTGCCACTCAGCGGGGGCCCGAGGATACGCAGTATTTT. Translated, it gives CATQRGPEDTQYF.

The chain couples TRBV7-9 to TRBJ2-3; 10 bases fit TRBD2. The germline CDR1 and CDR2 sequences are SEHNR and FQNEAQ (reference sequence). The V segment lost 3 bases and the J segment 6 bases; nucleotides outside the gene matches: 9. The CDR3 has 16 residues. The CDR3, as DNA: TGTGCCAGCAGCTTGCACAGCGGGGGGGCCACGGATACGCAGTATTTT. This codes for CASSLHSGGATDTQYF.

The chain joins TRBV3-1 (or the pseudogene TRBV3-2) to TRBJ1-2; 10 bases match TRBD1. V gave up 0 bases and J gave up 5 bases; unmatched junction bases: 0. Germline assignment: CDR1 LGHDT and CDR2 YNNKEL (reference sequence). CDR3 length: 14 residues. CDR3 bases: TGTGCCAGCAGCCAAGAGGACAGGGGGTATGGCTACACCTTC. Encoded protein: CASSQEDRGYGYTF.

DNA of the CDR3: TGCGCCAGCAGTGCCGCGGGGGCCCAAGATACGCAGTATTTT. Its translation is CASSAAGAQDTQYF. V usage is TRBV10-1 and J usage is TRBJ2-3; perhaps TRBD2 as D (7 bases). V dropped 4 bases and J dropped 5 bases, with 13 bases sitting between them. The CDR3 has 14 residues. The germline gives CDR1 WNHNN, CDR2 SYGVQD (reference sequence).

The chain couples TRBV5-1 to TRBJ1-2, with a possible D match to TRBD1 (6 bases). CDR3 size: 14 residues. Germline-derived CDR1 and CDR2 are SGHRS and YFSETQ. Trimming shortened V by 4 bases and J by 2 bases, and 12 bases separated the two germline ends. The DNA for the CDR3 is TGCGCCAGCAGCCCTTGGACAGAGAACTATGGCTACACCTTC. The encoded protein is CASSPWTENYGYTF.

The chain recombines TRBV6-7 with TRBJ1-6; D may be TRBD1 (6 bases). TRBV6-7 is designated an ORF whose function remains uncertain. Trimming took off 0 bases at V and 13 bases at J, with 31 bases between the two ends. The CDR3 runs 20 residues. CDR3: CASSYSPPPPPRGALSPLHF. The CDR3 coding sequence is TGTGCCAGCAGTTACTCCCCACCCCCCCCACCCAGGGGAGCACTATCCCCCCTCCACTTT.

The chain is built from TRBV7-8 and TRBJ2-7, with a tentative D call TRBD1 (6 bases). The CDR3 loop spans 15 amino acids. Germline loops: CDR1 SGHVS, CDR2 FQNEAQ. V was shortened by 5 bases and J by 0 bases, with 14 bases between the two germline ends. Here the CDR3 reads CASSPPLGGSYEQYF. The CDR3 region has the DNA TGTGCCAGCAGCCCACCCCTAGGGGGCTCCTACGAGCAGTACTTC.